A selection of T cell receptor beta chains follows, all from one sample in a study of radiotherapy plus CTLA-4 blockade in lung cancer. Here immunoSEQ multiplex PCR was the method, and the copy in TCRdb shows in-frame clones only, minus some. The sample holds roughly 54,000 clones, approximately 80% seen once. The sequences come from peripheral blood, collected from a patient treated with radiotherapy plus ipilimumab. Receptors originate from a human donor with non-small cell lung cancer who had a partial response to radiotherapy plus ipilimumab. CDR3s leave out the opening cysteine and the closing phenylalanine or tryptophan.

>TRBV5-4
ASSVGLTTNEKLF
>TRBV9
ASSVAGQGAQGTEAF
>TRBV6-1
ASSARGFARDTQY
>TRBV9
ASSVGWDRVKTDTQY
>TRBV7-6
ASSLVGQGAGTQY
>TRBV2
ASRIAGRLDIAKNIQY
>TRBV9
ASSVGQGAKNIQY
>TRBV5-1
ASSFGTEAF
>TRBV2
ASSEVWTGPLTEAF
>TRBV4-2
ASSQDTGGASYEQY
>TRBV5-1
ASRPGTDNYGYT
>TRBV6-6
ASSYLRQGITYEQY
>TRBV18
ASSPAGQPQGEQF
>TRBV5-3
ARSRDRNYEQY
>TRBV9
ASSTTTTGNYGYT
>TRBV2
ASSEALQGITEAF
>TRBV4-3
ASSQDPQGSNQPQH
>TRBV5-4
ASNRQGREQF
>TRBV7-8
ASSSSPGGPFLEQF
>TRBV4-2
ASSHQTPGQGRGAF
>TRBV29-1
SVVQGEETQY
>TRBV18
ASSHSDSYEQY
>TRBV11-3
ASSPPGGGSYNEQF
>TRBV14
ASSQQRWGGYT
>TRBV19
ASAKWTGSGLNTEAF
>TRBV11-2
ASSLDRGMNTEAF